The clone carrying this TCR beta chain occurred once. The target antigen is unknown. CDR3 length: 15 residues. Trimming removed 1 base at V and 0 bases at J, with 7 bases between. Per germline, CDR1 WSHSY and CDR2 SAAADI. The data belong to a study of T cell responses to AZD1222 COVID-19 vaccine. Study conclusions and caveats: Donors were mostly white British, more females; clonal diversity possibly underestimated. Epitopes outside B.1.351 and B.1.1.7 mutated regions reportedly drew nearly half of spike TCRs. Spike-wide vaccine-associated CD4 TCRs dominated at 160-218 and 743-854. Spike-specific TCR breadth and depth went up after people got two AZD1222 doses.

Sequenced by immunoSEQ multiplex PCR; TCRdb stores in-frame clones only, minus some. The sample includes under 200,000 clones, 90% to 95% of them seen just once. The gene calls are TRBV10-2 and TRBJ1-3; D unresolved. The specimen comprised peripheral blood, sampled on day 0 of AZD1222 vaccination. The source is an adult in good health. This CDR3 reads CASSEYSGSGNTIYF. The CDR3 nucleotides are TGCGCCAGCAGTGAGTATTCAGGCTCTGGAAACACCATATATTTT.